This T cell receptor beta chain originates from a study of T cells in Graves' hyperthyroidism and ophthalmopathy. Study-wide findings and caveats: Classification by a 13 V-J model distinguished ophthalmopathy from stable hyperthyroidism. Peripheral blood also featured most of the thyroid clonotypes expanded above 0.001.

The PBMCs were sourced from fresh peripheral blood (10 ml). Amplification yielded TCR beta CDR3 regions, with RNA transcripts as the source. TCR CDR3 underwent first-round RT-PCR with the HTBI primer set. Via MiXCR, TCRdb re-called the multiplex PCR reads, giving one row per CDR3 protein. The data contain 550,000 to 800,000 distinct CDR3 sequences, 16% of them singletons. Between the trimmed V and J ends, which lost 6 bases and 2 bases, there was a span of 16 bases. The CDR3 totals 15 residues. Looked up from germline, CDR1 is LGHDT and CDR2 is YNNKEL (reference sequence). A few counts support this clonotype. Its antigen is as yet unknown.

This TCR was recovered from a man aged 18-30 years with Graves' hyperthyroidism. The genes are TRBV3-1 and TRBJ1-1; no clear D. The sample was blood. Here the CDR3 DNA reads TGTGCCAGCAGGGGGTTGGGGTCCCCAAACACTGAAGCTTTCTTT. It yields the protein CASRGLGSPNTEAFF.